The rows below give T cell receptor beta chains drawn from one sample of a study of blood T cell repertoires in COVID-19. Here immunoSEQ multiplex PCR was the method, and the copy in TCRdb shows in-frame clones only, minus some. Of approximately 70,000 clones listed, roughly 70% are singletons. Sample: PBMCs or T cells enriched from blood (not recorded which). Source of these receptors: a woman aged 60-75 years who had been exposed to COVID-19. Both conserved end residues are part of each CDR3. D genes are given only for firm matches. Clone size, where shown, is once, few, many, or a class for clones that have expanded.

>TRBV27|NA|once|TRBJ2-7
TGTGCCAGCAGTATTAGCTGGGGAACAGGGCAGTACTTC
CASSISWGTGQYF
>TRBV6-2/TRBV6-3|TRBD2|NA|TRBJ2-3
TGTGCCAGCAGTTACTCTTCTAGCGGGAGTTACAAGGGAGATACGCAGTATTTT
CASSYSSSGSYKGDTQYF
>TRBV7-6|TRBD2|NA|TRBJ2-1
TGTGCCAGCCGGGGGGTATCAACTAGCAATGAGCAGTTCTTC
CASRGVSTSNEQFF
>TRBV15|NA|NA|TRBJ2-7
TGTGCCACCAGCAGAGATAAACAGGACGAGCAGTACTTC
CATSRDKQDEQYF
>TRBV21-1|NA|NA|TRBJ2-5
TGTGCCGTACCACCGGGACAGGGTCGTAAAGAGACCCAGTACTTC
CAVPPGQGRKETQYF
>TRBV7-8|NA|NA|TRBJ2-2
TGTGCCAGCAGCTTGAAGCTTGGGGGCGAGAACACCGGGGAGCTGTTTTTT
CASSLKLGGENTGELFF
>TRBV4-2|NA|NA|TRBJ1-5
TGTGCCAGCAGCCAAAACAGGCTCGCTCAGCCCCAGCATTTT
CASSQNRLAQPQHF
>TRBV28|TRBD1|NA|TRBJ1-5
TGTGCCAGCAGTGACAGGGCTTGGAATCAGCCCCAGCATTTT
CASSDRAWNQPQHF
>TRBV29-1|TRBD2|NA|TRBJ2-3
TGCAGCGTCGAACTAGCGGGAGATAGAGATACGCAGTATTTT
CSVELAGDRDTQYF
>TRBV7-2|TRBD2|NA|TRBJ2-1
TGTGCCAGCAGCTTAGCCTCCGCGGGAGGAAATGAGCAGTTCTTC
CASSLASAGGNEQFF
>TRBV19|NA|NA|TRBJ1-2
TGTGCCAGTAGTATGAGGGCAGGGGAAGGCTATGGCTACACCTTC
CASSMRAGEGYGYTF
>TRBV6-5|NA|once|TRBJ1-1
TGTGCCAGCAGTCCGTCCGGGGTTTTGAACACTGAAGCTTTCTTT
CASSPSGVLNTEAFF
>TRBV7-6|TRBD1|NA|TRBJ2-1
TGTGCCAGCAGCTTAGTAGGGCAGGGGGCAAACAATGAGCAGTTCTTC
CASSLVGQGANNEQFF
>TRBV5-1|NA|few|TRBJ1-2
TGCGCCAGCAGCTTAGGAGACGGATACTATGGCTACACCTTC
CASSLGDGYYGYTF
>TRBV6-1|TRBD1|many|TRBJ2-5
TGTGCCAGCAGTGAAGTATTGGGGACAGGGGCGGAGACCCAGTACTTC
CASSEVLGTGAETQYF
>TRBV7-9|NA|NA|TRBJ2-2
TGTGCCAGCAGCTTAGAGTCGGTCGGGGAGCTGTTTTTT
CASSLESVGELFF
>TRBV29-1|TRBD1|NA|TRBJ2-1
TGCAGCGTTGATAGGACAGGGGGAGATGAGCAGTTCTTC
CSVDRTGGDEQFF
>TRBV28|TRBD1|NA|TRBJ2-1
TGTGCCAGCAGTTCAACCGGGACAGGGGAAGGCAATGAGCAGTTCTTC
CASSSTGTGEGNEQFF
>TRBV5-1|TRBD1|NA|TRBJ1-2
TGCGCCAGCAGCGCGACCTCCGGGACAGCTAACTATGGCTACACCTTC
CASSATSGTANYGYTF
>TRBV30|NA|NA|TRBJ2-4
TGTGCCTGGGGGGGAAAGGAGGACATTCAGTACTTC
CAWGGKEDIQYF
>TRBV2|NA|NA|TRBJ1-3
TGTGCCAGGCAGATCTCTGGAAACACCATATATTTT
CARQISGNTIYF
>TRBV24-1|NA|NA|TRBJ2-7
TGTGCCACCAGTGAGCGGACATCAATGGGGTACGAGCAGTACTTC
CATSERTSMGYEQYF
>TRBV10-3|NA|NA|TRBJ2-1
TGTGCCATCAGTGAAGGACTGTACAATGAGCAGTTCTTC
CAISEGLYNEQFF
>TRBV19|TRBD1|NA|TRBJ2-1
TGTGCCAGTGAAAGGTTCCAGGGGGCTTACAATGAGCAGTTCTTC
CASERFQGAYNEQFF
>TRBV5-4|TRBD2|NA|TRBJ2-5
TGTGCCAGCAGCTTGGCCCTAGCGGGGGGCGGAGAGACCCAGTACTTC
CASSLALAGGGETQYF
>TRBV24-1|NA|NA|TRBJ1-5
TGTGCCACCAGTGATTACAGGGATACCCAGCATTTT
CATSDYRDTQHF
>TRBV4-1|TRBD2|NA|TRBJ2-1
TGCGCCAGCAGCCAAGAACTAGCGGGAGGGAACAATGAGCAGTTCTTC
CASSQELAGGNNEQFF
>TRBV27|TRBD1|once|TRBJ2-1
TGTGCCAGCAGTTTATCGACGACAGGGATCAATGAGCAGTTCTTC
CASSLSTTGINEQFF
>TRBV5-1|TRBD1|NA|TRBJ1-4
TGCGCCAGCAGCGCAGGGGGAAGAGCAACTAATGAAAAACTGTTTTTT
CASSAGGRATNEKLFF
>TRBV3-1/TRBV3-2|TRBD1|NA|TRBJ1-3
TGTGCCAGCAGCCAAGAGGCAGGGGGGTTTATCGGAAACACCATATATTTT
CASSQEAGGFIGNTIYF
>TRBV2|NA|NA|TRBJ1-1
TGTGCCAGCAGTGAACCGAAGGGGGTGAACACTGAAGCTTTCTTT
CASSEPKGVNTEAFF
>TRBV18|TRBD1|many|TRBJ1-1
TGTGCCAGCTCACGAGGACAGGCTGGCACTGAAGCTTTCTTT
CASSRGQAGTEAFF
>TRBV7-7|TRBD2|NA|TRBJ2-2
TGTGCCAGCAGCAATAGCGGGGGGGCCCTGACCGGGGAGCTGTTTTTT
CASSNSGGALTGELFF
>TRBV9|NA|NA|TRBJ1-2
TGTGCCAGCAGCGTAGGCTTGGTGGGCCTCACCTTC
CASSVGLVGLTF
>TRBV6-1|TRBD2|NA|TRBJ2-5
TGTGCCAGCAGTGTCGGACTAGCGGGAGCTGGAGAGACCCAGTACTTC
CASSVGLAGAGETQYF
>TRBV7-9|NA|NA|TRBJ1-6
TGTGCCAGCAGCTTTAAACAGGGAACGCCACCCCTCCACTTT
CASSFKQGTPPLHF
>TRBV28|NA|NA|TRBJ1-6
TGTGCCAGCAGTCCACCACAAAGGGGTCGGGTTTCACCCCTCCACTTT
CASSPPQRGRVSPLHF
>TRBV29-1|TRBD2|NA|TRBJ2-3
TGCAGCGTGACTAGCGGTAGCACAGATACGCAGTATTTT
CSVTSGSTDTQYF
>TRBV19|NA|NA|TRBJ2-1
TGTGCCAGTAGTATTAGCGGTCCGAGCTCCTACAATGAGCAGTTCTTC
CASSISGPSSYNEQFF
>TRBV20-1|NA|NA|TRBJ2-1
TGCAGTGCCAAGTCCTTGGAGGAGCAGTTCTTC
CSAKSLEEQFF
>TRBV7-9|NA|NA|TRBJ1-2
TGTGCCAGCAGCCCCCGCCCCGACAATTATGGCTACACCTTC
CASSPRPDNYGYTF
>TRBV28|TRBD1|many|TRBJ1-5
TGTGCCAGCAGGCCTTCCGGACAGGGGGACGGCCAGCCCCAGCATTTT
CASRPSGQGDGQPQHF
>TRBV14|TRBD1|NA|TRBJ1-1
TGTGCCAGTCTAACCGGGGACAGGGGGACTGAAGCTTTCTTT
CASLTGDRGTEAFF
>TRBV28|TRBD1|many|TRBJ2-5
TGTGCCAGCAGTTCTCAGGACAGGGGGCTAGAGACCCAGTACTTC
CASSSQDRGLETQYF
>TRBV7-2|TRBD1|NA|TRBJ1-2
TGTGCCAGCAGCTTGCGGACAGGGGGCACCTATGGCTACACCTTC
CASSLRTGGTYGYTF
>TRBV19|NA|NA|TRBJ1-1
TGTGCCAGTACCTATTCAGGCACTGAAGCTTTCTTT
CASTYSGTEAFF
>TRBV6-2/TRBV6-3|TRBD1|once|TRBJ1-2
TGTGCCAGCAGTTACTCCTCGACAGGGGGCTATAGCTATGGCTACACCTTC
CASSYSSTGGYSYGYTF
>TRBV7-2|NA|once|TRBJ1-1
TGTGCCAGCAGCGTACAGGAGTTGAACACTGAAGCTTTCTTT
CASSVQELNTEAFF